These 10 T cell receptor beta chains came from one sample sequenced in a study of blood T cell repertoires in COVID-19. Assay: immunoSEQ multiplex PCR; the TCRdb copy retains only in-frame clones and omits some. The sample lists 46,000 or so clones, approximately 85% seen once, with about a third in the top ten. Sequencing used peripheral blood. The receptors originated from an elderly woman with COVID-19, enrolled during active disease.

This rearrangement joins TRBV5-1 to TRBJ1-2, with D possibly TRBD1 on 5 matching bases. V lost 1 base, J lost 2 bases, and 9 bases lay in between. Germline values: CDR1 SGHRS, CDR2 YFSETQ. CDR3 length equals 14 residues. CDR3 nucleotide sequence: TGCGCCAGCAGCTTGCCAGGGCAGAACTATGGCTACACCTTC. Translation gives CASSLPGQNYGYTF.

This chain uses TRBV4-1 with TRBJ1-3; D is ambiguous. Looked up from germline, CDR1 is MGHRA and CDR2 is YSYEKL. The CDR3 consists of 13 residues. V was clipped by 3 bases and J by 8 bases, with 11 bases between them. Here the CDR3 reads CASSQTQDDTIYF. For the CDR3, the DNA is TGCGCCAGCAGCCAGACCCAGGATGACACCATATATTTT.

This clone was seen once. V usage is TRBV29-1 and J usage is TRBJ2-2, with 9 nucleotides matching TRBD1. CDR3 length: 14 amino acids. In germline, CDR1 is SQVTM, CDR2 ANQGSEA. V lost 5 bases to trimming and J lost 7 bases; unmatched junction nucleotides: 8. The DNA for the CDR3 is TGCAGCGTTCACACAGGGGGCGCGGGCGGGGAGCTGTTTTTT. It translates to CSVHTGGAGGELFF.

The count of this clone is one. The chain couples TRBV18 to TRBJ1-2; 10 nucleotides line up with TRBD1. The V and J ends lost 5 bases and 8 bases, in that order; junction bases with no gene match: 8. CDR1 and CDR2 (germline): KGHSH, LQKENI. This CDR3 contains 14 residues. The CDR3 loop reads CASSMTGGQGGYTF. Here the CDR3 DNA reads TGTGCCAGCTCAATGACAGGGGGCCAGGGAGGCTACACCTTC.

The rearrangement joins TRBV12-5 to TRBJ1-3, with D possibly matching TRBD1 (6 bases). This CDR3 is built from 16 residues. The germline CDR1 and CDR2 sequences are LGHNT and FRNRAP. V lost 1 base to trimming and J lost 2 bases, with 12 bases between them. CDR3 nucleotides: TGTGCTAGTGGTTTGGGGCAGGGGCCTCCTGGAAACACCATATATTTT. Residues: CASGLGQGPPGNTIYF. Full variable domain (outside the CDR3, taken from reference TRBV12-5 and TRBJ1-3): DARVTQTPRHKVTEMGQEVTMRCQPILGHNTVFWYRQTMMQGLELLAYFRNRAPLDDSGMPKDRFSAEMPDATLATLKIQPSEPRDSAVYFCASGLGQGPPGNTIYFGEGSWLTVV.

CDR3 nucleotides: TGTGCCAGCAGTGACCGACAGAGGAGCAATCAGCCCCAGCATTTT. Its translation: CASSDRQRSNQPQHF. The chain has TRBV2 and TRBJ1-5, with a tentative D call TRBD1 (5 bases). Trimming took off 3 bases at V and 1 base at J, with 10 bases between the two ends. The CDR3 runs to 15 residues. Germline V lookup: CDR1 SNHLY, CDR2 FYNNEI.

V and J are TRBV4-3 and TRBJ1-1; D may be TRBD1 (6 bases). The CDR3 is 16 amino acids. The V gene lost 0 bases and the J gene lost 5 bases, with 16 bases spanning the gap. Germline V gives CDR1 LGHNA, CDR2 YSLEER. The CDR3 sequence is CASSQESGGWGTEAFF. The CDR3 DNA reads TGCGCCAGCAGCCAAGAATCGGGGGGCTGGGGAACTGAAGCTTTCTTT.

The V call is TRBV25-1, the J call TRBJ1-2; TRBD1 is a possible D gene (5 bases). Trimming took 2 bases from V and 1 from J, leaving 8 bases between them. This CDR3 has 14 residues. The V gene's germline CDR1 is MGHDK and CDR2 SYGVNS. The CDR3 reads CASSEGGFNYGYTF. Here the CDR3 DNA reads TGTGCCAGCAGTGAAGGGGGGTTTAACTATGGCTACACCTTC.

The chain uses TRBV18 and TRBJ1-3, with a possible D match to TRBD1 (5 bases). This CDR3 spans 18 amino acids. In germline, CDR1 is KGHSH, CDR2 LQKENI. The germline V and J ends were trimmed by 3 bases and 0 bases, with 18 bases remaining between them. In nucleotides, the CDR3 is TGTGCCAGCTCACCGACCAACCCCAGGGTAATCTCTGGAAACACCATATATTTT. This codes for CASSPTNPRVISGNTIYF.

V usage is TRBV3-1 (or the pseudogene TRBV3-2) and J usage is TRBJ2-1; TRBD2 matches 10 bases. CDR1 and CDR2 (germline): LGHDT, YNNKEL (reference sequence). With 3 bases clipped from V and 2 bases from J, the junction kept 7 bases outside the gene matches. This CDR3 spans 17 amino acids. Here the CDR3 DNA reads TGTGCCAGCAGCCATCGACTCGGGACTAGCGCCTACAATGAGCAGTTCTTC. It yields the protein CASSHRLGTSAYNEQFF.